Below, one TCR beta chain is given with its context. Antigen: not known. This specimen comes from a study of cytomegalovirus exposure and HLA in healthy donors. Losses at the gene ends were 4 bases for V and 0 bases for J; bases not matched to a gene: 8. The CDR3 is 17 amino acids. Germline assignment: CDR1 SGHRS and CDR2 YFSETQ. Clones were read by immunoSEQ multiplex PCR, and TCRdb kept only the in-frame ones, dropping some. Among some 170,000 clones listed, approximately 86% were seen once. Study-level points and caveats: It was found in a later analysis that first-cohort TCR clusters tended to co-occur in the 90 to 150 validation repertoires.

This clonotype was obtained from a man between 25 and 39 years old in good health and CMV-seropositive. Sequencing was performed on PBMCs. The chain carries TRBV5-1 and TRBJ2-2, with TRBD1 matching 8 bases. In nucleotides, the CDR3 is TGCGCCAGCAGCCCACAGGGGACAGGTTCGAACACCGGGGAGCTGTTTTTT. This translates into CASSPQGTGSNTGELFF.